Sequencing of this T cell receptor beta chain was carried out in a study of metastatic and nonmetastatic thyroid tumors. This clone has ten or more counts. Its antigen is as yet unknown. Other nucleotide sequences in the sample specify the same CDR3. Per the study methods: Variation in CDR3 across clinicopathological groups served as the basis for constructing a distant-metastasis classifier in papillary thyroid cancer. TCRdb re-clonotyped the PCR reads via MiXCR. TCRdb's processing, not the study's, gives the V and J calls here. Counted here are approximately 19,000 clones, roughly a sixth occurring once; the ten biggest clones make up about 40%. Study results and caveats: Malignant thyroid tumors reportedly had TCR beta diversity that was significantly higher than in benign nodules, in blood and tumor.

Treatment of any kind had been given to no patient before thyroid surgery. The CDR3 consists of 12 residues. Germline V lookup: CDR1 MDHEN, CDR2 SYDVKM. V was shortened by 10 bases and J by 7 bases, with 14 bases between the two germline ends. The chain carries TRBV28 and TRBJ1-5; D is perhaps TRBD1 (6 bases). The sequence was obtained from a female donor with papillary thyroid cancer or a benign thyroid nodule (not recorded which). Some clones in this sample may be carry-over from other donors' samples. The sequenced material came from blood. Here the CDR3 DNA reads TGTGCCACCACAGGGCGGGAACAGCCCCAGCATTTT. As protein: CATTGREQPQHF.